This TCR beta chain was retrieved from a study of response to subunit inactivated influenza vaccine. General study points: The authors suggested that every seasonal influenza vaccination recruits few new T cells.

The germline V and J ends were trimmed by 1 base and 7 bases, with 10 bases remaining between them. The CDR3 length is 13 residues. This clonotype was recorded at least ten times. Its antigen is currently unknown. MiXCR, run by TCRdb on the RT-PCR reads, gives a single entry per CDR3 protein. This table holds about 580,000 distinct CDR3 sequences, approximately 15% found once. This clonotype was obtained from a man in his forties or fifties who received an inactivated influenza vaccine. Sequencing used PBMCs from blood, obtained approximately 13 days after vaccination. The chain has TRBV12-3 or TRBV12-4 and TRBJ2-5; D unclear. The CDR3 region is CASSLGLEGTQYF. The CDR3 DNA reads TGTGCCAGCAGTTTAGGGCTAGAAGGGACCCAGTACTTC.